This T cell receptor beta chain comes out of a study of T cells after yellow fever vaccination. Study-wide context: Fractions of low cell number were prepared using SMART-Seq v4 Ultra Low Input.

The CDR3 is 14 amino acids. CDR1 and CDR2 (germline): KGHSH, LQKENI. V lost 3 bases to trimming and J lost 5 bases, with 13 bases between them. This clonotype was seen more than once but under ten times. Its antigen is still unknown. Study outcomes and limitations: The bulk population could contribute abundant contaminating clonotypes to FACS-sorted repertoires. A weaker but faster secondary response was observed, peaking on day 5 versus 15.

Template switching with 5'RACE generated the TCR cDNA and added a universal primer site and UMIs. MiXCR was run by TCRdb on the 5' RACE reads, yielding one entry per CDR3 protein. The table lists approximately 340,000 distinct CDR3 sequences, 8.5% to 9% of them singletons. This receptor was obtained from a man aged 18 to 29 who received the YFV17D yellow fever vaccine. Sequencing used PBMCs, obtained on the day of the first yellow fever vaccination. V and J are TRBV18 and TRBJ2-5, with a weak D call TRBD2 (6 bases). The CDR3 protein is CASSPAGLAETQYF. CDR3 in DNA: TGTGCCAGCTCACCCGCGGGGCTAGCGGAGACCCAGTACTTC.